Below, 21 T cell receptor beta chains from the same sample are listed, as sequenced in a study of tumor-infiltrating lymphocytes in primary liver carcinoma. TCR beta cDNA came from 400 to 500 ng total RNA, primed with a constant-region primer. Libraries for TCR beta were built through three nested multiplex PCR rounds, which together made up a slightly modified ARM-PCR procedure. Use of TRBV1-TRBV30 forward primers with a C-beta reverse primer characterized the first two PCR rounds, which lasted 10 cycles each. MiXCR was run by TCRdb on the multiplex PCR reads, yielding one entry per CDR3 protein. The sample lists 40,000 to 60,000 distinct CDR3 sequences, roughly 77% occurring once. Total RNA and DNA came together from approximately 22-30 mg of bulk tissue without cell sorting. The specimen sequenced was liver tumor tissue from sampling region 3. Sample subset: tumor region T3, left-lateral pole. These receptors were obtained from a man in his forties with primary liver carcinoma and hepatitis B virus infection.

On this clonotype itself: Since no conserved phenylalanine or tryptophan closes the CDR3, a read error is the likely cause. The rearrangement links TRBV12-3 or TRBV12-4 to TRBJ1-1; TRBD1 might be the D (5 bases). The CDR3 runs to 12 residues. With 6 bases removed from V and 4 bases from J, the gap between germline ends came to 9 bases. The CDR3 region has the DNA TGTGCCAGCAGCGCAGGGAGCACTGAAGCTTTCATC. Protein sequence: CASSAGSTEAFI.

The genes are TRBV29-1 and TRBJ2-3; D is perhaps TRBD2 (6 bases). Trimming removed 6 bases at V and 4 bases at J, with 17 bases between. This CDR3 is built from 14 residues. Germline CDR1 reads SQVTM; CDR2 reads ANQGSEA. CDR3 nucleotides: TGCAGCGTCGCGGGCCCGGGGGACGCAGATACGCAGTATTTT. Its translation is CSVAGPGDADTQYF.

As regards this clonotype: The junction does not match germline at one end; this may be a read error. The chain recombines TRBV29-1 with TRBJ2-3; D possibly matches TRBD1 or TRBD2 (5 bases each). In germline, CDR1 is SQVTM, CDR2 ANQGSEA. There are 16 residues in the CDR3. CDR3 protein: CSAELRDEGVADTQYF. The CDR3, as DNA: TGCAGCGCTGAACTCCGGGACGAGGGAGTTGCAGATACGCAGTATTTT.

The chain employs TRBV6-1 and TRBJ2-7, with 9 bases identical to TRBD1. This CDR3 is built from 14 residues. The germline V gene encodes CDR1 MNHNS and CDR2 SASEGT. For the CDR3, the DNA is TGTGCTAGCGACAGGGGGATATTATTCCACGAGCAGTACTTC. Residues: CASDRGILFHEQYF.

With respect to this clonotype: One end of the junction fails to match germline, which may point to a read error. The chain couples TRBV5-4 to TRBJ1-1; no reliable D call. The CDR3 spans 15 residues. CDR1 SGHNT and CDR2 YYREEE come from the germline V gene (reference sequence). CDR3 nucleotides: TGTGCCAGCAACTTGGAACTGGGGAGGAGCACTGAAGCTTTCTTC. As protein: CASNLELGRSTEAFF.

Concerning this clonotype itself: A read error may produce the germline difference seen at one junction end. J is TRBJ1-6 and V is TRBV6-1, with a possible D match to TRBD1 (5 bases). Germline lookup yields CDR1 MNHNS and CDR2 SASEGT. The CDR3 runs 16 residues. This CDR3 reads CASSPPGTAYNSPLDF. In DNA, the CDR3 is TGTGCCAGCAGTCCTCCCGGGACGGCTTATAATTCACCCCTCGACTTC.

Points on this clonotype: Lacking the conserved final phenylalanine or tryptophan, this CDR3 likely reflects a read error. This chain uses TRBV5-4 with TRBJ2-1; maybe TRBD1 (5 bases). The germline CDR1 and CDR2 sequences are SGHNT and YYREEE (reference sequence). The CDR3 is made up of 14 amino acids. DNA of the CDR3: TGTGTCAGCAGCTTGGAATGGACATACAATGAGCAGTTCTCC. It translates to CVSSLEWTYNEQFS.

As regards this clonotype: Just one base apart from a much larger clone, this may be a read error. This chain connects TRBV28 to TRBJ2-7; 9 bases align to TRBD1. CDR3 size: 15 residues. Germline V CDR1 and CDR2: MDHEN, SYDVKM. The DNA for the CDR3 is TGTGCCAGCAGTAGACATGGGGACAGGGCCCTAAAGCACTACTTC. This codes for CASSRHGDRALKHYF. Looking up the rest from reference TRBV28 and TRBJ2-7 gives the full variable domain: DVKVTQSSRYLVKRTGEKVFLECVQDMDHENMFWYRQDPGLGLRLIYFSYDVKMKEKGDIPEGYSVSREKKERFSLILESASTNQTSMYLCASSRHGDRALKHYFGPGTRLTVT.

This clonotype was seen ten or more times. Being one base from a much bigger clone, this may be a read error. This chain joins TRBV10-3 and TRBJ2-1, with D possibly matching TRBD1 (5 bases). The CDR3 totals 16 residues. Germline CDR1 is ENHRY and CDR2 is SYGVKD. CDR3 in DNA: TGTGCCATCAGTGAGTCGCCAGGGATCTCCTACAATGGGCAGTTCTTC. Translation: CAISESPGISYNGQFF.

Turning to this clonotype: The germline gene is not matched at one end of the junction; a read error may be the cause. The chain has TRBV6-6 and TRBJ1-6, with 8 bases matching TRBD1. The CDR3 is made up of 14 amino acids. Germline lookup yields CDR1 MNHNY and CDR2 SVGAGI (reference sequence). This CDR3 is CVSRVGQAISSLHF. For the CDR3, the DNA is TGTGTCAGCAGGGTGGGACAGGCAATTTCATCCCTCCACTTT.

Details on this clonotype: No conserved phenylalanine or tryptophan is present at the end of the CDR3, so a read error is the likely explanation. This chain's CDR3 is CASSYQSTPLKQYI. In DNA form, the CDR3 reads TGTGCCAGCAGTTACCAGTCAACCCCTCTCAAGCAGTACATC. The J gene is TRBJ2-7, the V gene TRBV6-5, with D uncertain. The CDR3 totals 14 residues. CDR1 MNHEY and CDR2 SVGAGI come from the germline V gene. V lost 2 bases to trimming and J lost 8 bases, with 16 bases between them.

The chain is built from TRBV19 and TRBJ2-1; 9 nucleotides align to TRBD1. The CDR3 extends over 15 amino acids. Germline CDR1 is LNHDA and CDR2 is SQIVND (reference sequence). After removal of 1 base from V and 5 bases from J, the junction contained 3 bases not matched to a gene. CDR3 DNA: TGTGCCAGTAGTATAGGGACAGGGGAGAACAATGAGCAGTTCTTC. Its translation is CASSIGTGENNEQFF.

A remark on this clonotype: Sequence at one end of the junction differs from germline and may be a read error. The rearrangement joins TRBV11-2 to TRBJ2-1; 8 bases are a match to TRBD2. CDR1 and CDR2 (germline): SGHAT, FQNNGV. The CDR3 spans 16 residues. In DNA form, the CDR3 reads TGTGCTAGCAGCTTGGATATCGGACTAGCCATGAGTAAGCAGTTCTTC. It encodes CASSLDIGLAMSKQFF.

Concerning this clonotype: At one end, the junction sequence differs from germline, possibly due to a read error. The chain is built from TRBV12-3 or TRBV12-4 and TRBJ2-3; 8 bases line up with TRBD1. The CDR3 has 15 residues. The CDR3 sequence: CASILNSGGTGTQYF. Written as DNA, the CDR3 is TGCGCCAGCATCTTGAATAGCGGTGGGACAGGTACGCAGTATTTT.

About this clonotype itself: At one boundary the junction diverges from the germline segment, which might be a read error. The chain is built from TRBV6-6 and TRBJ2-2; 13 positions match TRBD2. Looked up from germline, CDR1 is MNHNY and CDR2 is SVGAGI (reference sequence). The CDR3 is 16 amino acids. CDR3 coding DNA: TGTACCAGCAATTACGGACTAGCGGGAGACACCGGGGAGCTGTTTTTT. This sequence encodes CTSNYGLAGDTGELFF.

Note on this clonotype: The missing conserved phenylalanine or tryptophan at the end of this CDR3 makes a read error likely. V usage is TRBV4-2 and J usage is TRBJ2-6; D might be TRBD1 (5 bases). Per germline, CDR1 LGHNA and CDR2 YNFKEQ. This CDR3 region has 15 residues. CDR3 region: CASSQTGSGANALTS. The CDR3 region has the DNA TGTGCCAGCAGCCAAACAGGATCTGGGGCCAACGCCCTGACTTCC.

Of note for this clonotype: One end of the junction fails to match germline, which may point to a read error. The DNA of the CDR3 is TGTGTCAGCAGACCGGCAAGCGATTCCTACAATGAGCAGTTCTTC. Translating gives CVSRPASDSYNEQFF. The V call is TRBV7-8, the J call TRBJ2-1, with no clear D. This CDR3 has 15 residues. The germline CDR1 and CDR2 sequences are SGHVS and FQNEAQ.

This clonotype occurred once. One junction end disagrees with the germline gene, perhaps due to a read error. The gene calls are TRBV19 and TRBJ2-2; the D gene is possibly TRBD1 (6 bases). The CDR3 extends over 17 amino acids. Germline-derived CDR1 and CDR2 are LNHDA and SQIVND (reference sequence). Here the CDR3 reads CASSASDPTGDTGELLF. For the CDR3, the DNA is TGTGCCAGTAGCGCTTCGGACCCAACTGGGGACACCGGGGAGCTGTTATTT.

Of note for this clonotype: One end of the junction fails to match germline, which may point to a read error. The chain joins TRBV11-2 to TRBJ2-2; D could derive from TRBD1 or TRBD2 (5 bases each). There are 17 residues in the CDR3. The germline CDR1 and CDR2 sequences are SGHAT and FQNNGV. The CDR3 bases are TGTGCCAGCAGCTTAGTTCGGGCATACCCAGGGACCGGGGAGTTGTTTTTT. Translation: CASSLVRAYPGTGELFF.

As for this clonotype: Germline and junction disagree at one end, which may indicate a read error. The genes are TRBV12-3 or TRBV12-4 and TRBJ2-7; D gene uncertain. CDR3 length equals 12 residues. DNA of the CDR3: TGTGCTAGCAGTACGAGTTCCTACAAGCAGTACTTC. This sequence encodes CASSTSSYKQYF.

The chain joins TRBV12-3 or TRBV12-4 to TRBJ1-4; perhaps TRBD1 as D (5 bases). Trimming took 6 bases from V and 4 from J, leaving 15 bases between them. The CDR3 length is 15 residues. The CDR3 loop reads CASSLNGTDNEKLFF. The DNA for the CDR3 is TGTGCCAGCAGCCTAAACGGGACGGATAATGAAAAACTGTTTTTT.